The sequence of this T cell receptor beta chain was determined in a study of T-cell memory formation after mild COVID-19. Study overall: TCR clusters mostly belonged to single donors.

Study-level points and caveats: Contracting CD8+ clones were enriched in EMRA, CD4+ mainly in CM and EM. Later expanders leaned toward CD4+, whereas clones contracting from day 15 to 85 were balanced CD4/CD8.

A word on this clonotype: Its matching antigen is unknown.

The TCR alpha and TCR beta cDNA libraries, bearing sample barcodes and UMIs, were generated by 5'RACE using constant-segment primers. TCRdb re-called the 5' RACE reads through MiXCR, storing one row per CDR3 protein. The repertoire holds around 210,000 distinct CDR3 sequences, with over 9% as singletons. This CDR3 has 13 residues. Per the germline V gene, CDR1 is SQVTM and CDR2 is ANQGSEA. The V and J ends lost 6 bases and 6 bases respectively, with 16 bases between them. The sample taken for sequencing was PBMCs or a T cell subset sorted from them (not recorded which). The TCR originated in a man aged 18 to 35 who had mild COVID-19 (a few samples of this study predate the infection). Cell type and time point are not known. The chain combines TRBV29-1 with TRBJ2-3; either TRBD1 or TRBD2 may supply D (5 bases each). The CDR3 sequence is CSVEGNLGDTQYF. The CDR3 DNA reads as TGCAGCGTCGAGGGGAACCTTGGGGATACGCAGTATTTT.